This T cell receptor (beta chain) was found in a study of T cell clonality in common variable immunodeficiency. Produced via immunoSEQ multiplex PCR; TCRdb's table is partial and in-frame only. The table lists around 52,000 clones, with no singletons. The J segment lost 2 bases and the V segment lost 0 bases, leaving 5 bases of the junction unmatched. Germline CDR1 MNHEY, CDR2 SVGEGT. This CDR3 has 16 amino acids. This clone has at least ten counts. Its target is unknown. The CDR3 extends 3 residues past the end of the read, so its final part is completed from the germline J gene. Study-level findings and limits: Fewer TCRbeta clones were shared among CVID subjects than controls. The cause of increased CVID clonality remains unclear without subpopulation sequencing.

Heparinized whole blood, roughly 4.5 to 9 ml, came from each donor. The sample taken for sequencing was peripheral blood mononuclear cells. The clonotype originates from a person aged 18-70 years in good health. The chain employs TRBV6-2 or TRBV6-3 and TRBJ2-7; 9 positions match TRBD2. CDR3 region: CASSYSSGSGAYEQYF. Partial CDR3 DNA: TGTGCCAGCAGTTACTCTAGCGGGAGCGGGGCCTACGAG.